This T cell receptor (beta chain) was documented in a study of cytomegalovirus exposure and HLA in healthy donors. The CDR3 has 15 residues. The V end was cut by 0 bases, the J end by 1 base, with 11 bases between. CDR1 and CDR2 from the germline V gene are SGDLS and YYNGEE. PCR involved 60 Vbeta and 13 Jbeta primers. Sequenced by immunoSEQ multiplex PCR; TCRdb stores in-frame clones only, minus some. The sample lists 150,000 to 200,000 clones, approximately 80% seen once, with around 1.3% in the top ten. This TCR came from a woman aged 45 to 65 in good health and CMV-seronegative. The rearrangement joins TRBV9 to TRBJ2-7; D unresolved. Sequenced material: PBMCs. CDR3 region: CASSVDAGPSYEQYF. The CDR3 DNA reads TGTGCCAGCAGCGTAGATGCAGGTCCATCCTACGAGCAGTACTTC.